In this sample, the clone carrying this T cell receptor (beta chain) turned up once. Second-dose intervals of approximately 4 or approximately 12 weeks were pooled. The germline V and J ends were trimmed by 4 bases and 2 bases, with 21 bases remaining between them. The CDR3 extends over 17 amino acids. CDR1 and CDR2 from the germline V gene are SEHNR and FQNEAQ (reference sequence). The source of the sample is a study of T cell responses to AZD1222 COVID-19 vaccine. Assay: immunoSEQ multiplex PCR; the TCRdb copy retains only in-frame clones and omits some. In the table there are roughly 150,000 clones, around 90% of which are singletons.

The rearrangement uses TRBV7-9 and TRBJ2-7; either TRBD1 or TRBD2 may fit D (5 bases each). Sequenced material: peripheral blood, taken 28 days after the second AZD1222 dose. This TCR was recovered from an adult who received the AZD1222 COVID-19 vaccine. The CDR3 protein is CASSSKSPGAGTYEQYF. CDR3 bases: TGTGCCAGCAGCTCTAAATCCCCCGGGGCAGGGACCTACGAGCAGTACTTC.